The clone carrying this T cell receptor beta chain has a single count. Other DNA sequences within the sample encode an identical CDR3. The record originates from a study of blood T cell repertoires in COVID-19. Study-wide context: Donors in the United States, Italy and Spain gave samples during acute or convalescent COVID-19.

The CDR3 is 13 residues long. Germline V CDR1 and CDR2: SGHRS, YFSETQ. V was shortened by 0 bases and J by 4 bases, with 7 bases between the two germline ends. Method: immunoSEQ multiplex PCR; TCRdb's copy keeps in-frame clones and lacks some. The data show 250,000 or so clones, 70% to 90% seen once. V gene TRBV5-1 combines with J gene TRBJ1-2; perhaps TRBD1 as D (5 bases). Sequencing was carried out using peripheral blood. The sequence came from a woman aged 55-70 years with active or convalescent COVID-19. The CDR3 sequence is CASSLGQSYGYTF. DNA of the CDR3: TGCGCCAGCAGCTTGGGACAGAGCTATGGCTACACCTTC.